These 9 T cell receptor beta chains were sequenced from one sample in a study of cytotoxic CD8 clonotypes in ibrutinib-treated CLL. The assay was immunoSEQ multiplex PCR, and TCRdb's table has in-frame clones only and misses some. Of 80,000 to 95,000 clones in the sample, 70% to 80% were seen once. The specimen was PBMCs, collected after 12 months of ibrutinib treatment. Receptor source: a human donor with chronic lymphocytic leukemia.

V usage is TRBV13 and J usage is TRBJ2-5; D not resolved. Per the germline V gene, CDR1 is PRHDT and CDR2 is FYEKMQ (reference sequence). This CDR3 contains 12 residues. V gave up 1 base and J gave up 5 bases, with 5 bases separating them. DNA of the CDR3: TGTGCCAGCAGCTTAGTTGGGGAGACCCAGTACTTC. This encodes CASSLVGETQYF.

The CDR3 sequence is CASSYSRVEGTEAFF. The CDR3 bases are TGTGCCAGCAGTTACTCGCGGGTCGAGGGCACTGAAGCTTTCTTT. The chain has TRBV6-6 and TRBJ1-1; D is unresolved. Germline lookup yields CDR1 MNHNY and CDR2 SVGAGI (reference sequence). V was cut by 0 bases and J by 4 bases, with 12 bases left in between. The CDR3 sequence is 15 residues long.

V usage is TRBV2 and J usage is TRBJ2-7; either TRBD1 or TRBD2 may fit D (5 bases each). The CDR3 spans 15 residues. Germline V gives CDR1 SNHLY, CDR2 FYNNEI. V lost 2 bases and J lost 2, with 13 bases in between. CDR3 nucleotide sequence: TGTGCCAGCAGTGAACTTTGGGGGACCCCCTACGAGCAGTACTTC. This gives the protein CASSELWGTPYEQYF.

The table lists this clone with many counts. The rearrangement uses TRBV2 and TRBJ1-1; 9 bases are shared with TRBD1. The CDR3 loop spans 14 amino acids. Germline assignment: CDR1 SNHLY and CDR2 FYNNEI. Trimming took 7 bases from V and 4 from J; bases not matched to a gene: 7. The DNA for the CDR3 is TGTGCCAGCACCGGGTGGACAGGGGCCACTGAAGCTTTCTTT. Amino acid sequence: CASTGWTGATEAFF. Filled out from reference TRBV2 and TRBJ1-1, the complete variable domain reads EPEVTQTPSHQVTQMGQEVILRCVPISNHLYFYWYRQILGQKVEFLVSFYNNEISEKSEIFDDQFSVERPDGSNFTLKIRSTKLEDSAMYFCASTGWTGATEAFFGQGTRLTVV.

There are a few counts of this clone. The genes are TRBV10-3 and TRBJ2-7, with 7 bases matching TRBD2. J lost 5 bases, V lost 2 bases, and 6 bases had no gene match. This CDR3 region has 14 residues. The V gene's germline CDR1 is ENHRY and CDR2 SYGVKD. The CDR3 sequence is CAISERVGGNEQYF. CDR3 bases: TGTGCCATCAGTGAGCGCGTCGGGGGGAACGAGCAGTACTTC.

This clone has at least ten counts. The CDR3 spells CASSPGTPRGETQYF. The DNA for the CDR3 is TGCGCCAGCAGCCCCGGGACCCCTAGAGGAGAGACCCAGTACTTC. The chain combines TRBV5-1 with TRBJ2-5; D might be TRBD1 or TRBD2, each matching 5 bases. Germline V gene sequence: CDR1 SGHRS, CDR2 YFSETQ. This CDR3 is built from 15 residues. Trimming took 4 bases from V and 4 from J, leaving 17 bases between them.

The V and J genes are TRBV30 and TRBJ2-2; D gene uncertain. Germline values: CDR1 GTSNPN, CDR2 SVGIG (reference sequence). The CDR3 contains 14 residues. The V gene lost 0 bases and the J gene lost 2 bases, with 7 bases spanning the gap. DNA of the CDR3: TGTGCCTGGAGTGTGCAGGAAAACACCGGGGAGCTGTTTTTT. Protein sequence: CAWSVQENTGELFF.

This chain uses TRBV25-1 with TRBJ2-5; maybe TRBD1 (7 bases). The ends were cut back, 6 bases at V and 5 bases at J, with 13 bases in the middle. Germline assignment: CDR1 MGHDK and CDR2 SYGVNS. The CDR3 runs 13 residues. CDR3 nucleotide sequence: TGTGCCAGCAGAAAGACAGGGAGGGAGACCCAGTACTTC. Translation: CASRKTGRETQYF.

CDR3 sequence reads: CASSILAGGGEQFF. CDR3 DNA: TGTGCCAGTAGTATCCTAGCGGGAGGGGGTGAGCAGTTCTTC. The chain employs TRBV19 and TRBJ2-1; 12 nucleotides line up with TRBD2. This CDR3 is built from 14 residues. The germline CDR1 and CDR2 sequences are LNHDA and SQIVND (reference sequence). V shed 3 bases, J shed 9 bases, and the junction held 3 bases outside the gene matches.